Given below is one TCR beta chain in context. Antigen unknown. This specimen belongs to a study of CXCR3-negative and CXCR3-positive naive CD8 T cells. Study findings and constraints: TCR interaction strength was inferred from TRB CDR3 physicochemistry, as CD5 matched across naive subsets. TRB CDR3 hydrophobicity was greater in CXCR3-positive naive cells than in CXCR3-negative naive cells.

The length of the CDR3 is 16 residues. Per germline, CDR1 SQVTM and CDR2 ANQGSEA. Researchers prepared the TRB cDNA libraries using 5' RACE with UMI labels. TCRdb reprocessed the 5' RACE reads, keeping one entry per CDR3 protein, no DNA. The sample table sets out some 130,000 distinct CDR3 sequences. Naive CD8+ T cells carried a CD45RO-CCR7+CD27+CD95- phenotype. This TCR derives from a human donor in good health. Some clones in this sample may be carry-over from other donors' samples. Sequenced material: naive CXCR3+ CD8+ T cells from blood. The sample's subset: CD45RO-CCR7+CD27+CD95- naive CD8+ T cells expressing CXCR3 (TNR3+). The rearrangement joins TRBV29-1 to TRBJ1-5; TCRdb's D gene call, TRBD1, goes unchecked for lack of DNA. The CDR3 protein is CSVELPGAISNQPQHF.